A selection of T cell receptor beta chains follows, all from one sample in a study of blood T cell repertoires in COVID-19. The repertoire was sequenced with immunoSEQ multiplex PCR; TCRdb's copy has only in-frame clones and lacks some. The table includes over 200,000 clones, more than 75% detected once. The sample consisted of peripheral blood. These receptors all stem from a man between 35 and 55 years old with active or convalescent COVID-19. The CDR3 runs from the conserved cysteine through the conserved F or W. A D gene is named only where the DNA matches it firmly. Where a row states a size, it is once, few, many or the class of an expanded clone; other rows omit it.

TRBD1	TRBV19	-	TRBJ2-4	TGTGCCAGCAGTGGGACAGATCTAGCCAAAAACATTCAGTACTTC	CASSGTDLAKNIQYF
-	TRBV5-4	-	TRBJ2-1	TGTGCCAGCAGCCGACAGACTGGGGCTTCCTACAATGAGCAGTTCTTC	CASSRQTGASYNEQFF
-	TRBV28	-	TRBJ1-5	TGTGCCAGCAGGGACTACCGGGCCACCGGATTTGTCCAGCATTTT	CASRDYRATGFVQHF
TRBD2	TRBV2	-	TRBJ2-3	TGTGCCAGCAGTTGGACTAGCCCACTAGATACGCAGTATTTT	CASSWTSPLDTQYF
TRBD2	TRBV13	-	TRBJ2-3	TGTGCCAGCAGCTTAGGACTAGCGGGCACAGATACGCAGTATTTT	CASSLGLAGTDTQYF
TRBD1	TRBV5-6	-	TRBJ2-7	TGTGCCAGCAGCCTCGGGGCAGGGGGATACTACGAGCAGTACTTC	CASSLGAGGYYEQYF
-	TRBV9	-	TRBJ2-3	TGTGCCAGCAGTTCGACAACTTATAACGAAGATACGCAGTATTTT	CASSSTTYNEDTQYF
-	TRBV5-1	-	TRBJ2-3	TGCGCCAGCAGCCTTTTTTCGGCGGGAAGCCCAGATACGCAGTATTTT	CASSLFSAGSPDTQYF
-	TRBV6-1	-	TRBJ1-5	TGTGCCAGCAGTGAGTCAGGATACAATCAGCCCCAGCATTTT	CASSESGYNQPQHF
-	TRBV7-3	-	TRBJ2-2	TGTGCCAGCAGCTTAGACGGGAAAAACACCGGGGAGCTGTTTTTT	CASSLDGKNTGELFF
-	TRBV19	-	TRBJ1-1	TGTGCCAGTACCCATGAACGTAAGGGGGACACTGAAGCTTTCTTT	CASTHERKGDTEAFF
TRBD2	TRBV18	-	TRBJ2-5	TGTGCCAGCTCGCGAACGGGACTAGCGGGGGAGACCCAGTACTTC	CASSRTGLAGETQYF
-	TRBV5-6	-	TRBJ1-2	TGTGCCAGCAGTTTGAGGATTGGGGGCTGGTATGGCTACACCTTC	CASSLRIGGWYGYTF
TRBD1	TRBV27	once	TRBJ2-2	TGTGCCAGCAGTCTACTCGGGACAGGCGGGTCCGGGGAGCTGTTTTTT	CASSLLGTGGSGELFF
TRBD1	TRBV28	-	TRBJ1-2	TGTGCCAGCAGCCCCTATTCCGGGCAGGGGGCGGGAAAGGTTAACTATGGCTACACCTTC	CASSPYSGQGAGKVNYGYTF
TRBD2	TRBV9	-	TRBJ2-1	TGTGCCAGCAGCTTTTCGGGGGGGCCAGAGCAGTTCTTC	CASSFSGGPEQFF
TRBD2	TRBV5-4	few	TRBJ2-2	TGTGCCAGCAGCTTCGCGGGAGGAGTTTCGGGGGAGCTGTTTTTT	CASSFAGGVSGELFF
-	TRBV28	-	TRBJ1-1	TGTGCCAGCAGTTTAGCAGGCCCTGACGGACTCACTGAAGCTTTCTTT	CASSLAGPDGLTEAFF
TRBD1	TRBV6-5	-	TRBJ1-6	TGTGCGGACAGGGGGCATAACAATTCACCCCTCCACTTT	CADRGHNNSPLHF
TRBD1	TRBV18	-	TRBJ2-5	TGTGCCAGCTCACCCAGGGTAGCAGGGGGAGAGACCCAGTACTTC	CASSPRVAGGETQYF
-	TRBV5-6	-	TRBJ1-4	TGTGCCAGCAGCTTGGGGCCCGCGCGCGGTAATGAAAAACTGTTTTTT	CASSLGPARGNEKLFF
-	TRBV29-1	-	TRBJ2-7	TGCAGCGTTGAAGTGGGGAGTAGCTCCTACGAGCAGTACTTC	CSVEVGSSSYEQYF
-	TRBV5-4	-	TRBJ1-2	TGTGCCAGCAGCTTGAACCCCGCCGGGGGCTACACCTTC	CASSLNPAGGYTF
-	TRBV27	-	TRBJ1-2	TGTGCCAGCAGTTTATCTGGTAGCCATGGCTACACCTTC	CASSLSGSHGYTF
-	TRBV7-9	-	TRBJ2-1	TGTGCCAGCAGCTTAACGGAGGACAATGAGCAGTTCTTC	CASSLTEDNEQFF
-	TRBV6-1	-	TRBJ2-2	TGTGCCAGCAGTGATTTATACTACAGGGAGCTGTTTTTT	CASSDLYYRELFF
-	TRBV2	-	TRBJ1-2	TGTGCCAGCAGTGAAGCGGCTCCACCGACGGGGGGCTACACCTTC	CASSEAAPPTGGYTF
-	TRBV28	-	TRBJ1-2	TGTGCCAGCAGTTATGCAGGGGCGGGCGGCTACACCTTC	CASSYAGAGGYTF
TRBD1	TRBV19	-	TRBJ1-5	TGTGCCAGTAGGTTGACAGGGAGTAGCAATCAGCCCCAGCATTTT	CASRLTGSSNQPQHF
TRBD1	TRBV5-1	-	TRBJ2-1	TGCGCCAGCAGCCCCGGACAGGGCGGTGAGCAGTTCTTC	CASSPGQGGEQFF
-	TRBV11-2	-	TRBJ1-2	TGTGCCAGCAGCACATGGGACACTTCAAGGGGTGGCTACACCTTC	CASSTWDTSRGGYTF
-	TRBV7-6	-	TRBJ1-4	TGTGCCAGCAGCTTAATGGCCAGGGCGAGAGAAAAACTGTTTTTT	CASSLMARAREKLFF
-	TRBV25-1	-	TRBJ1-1	TGTGCCAGCAATACCGGGAGGATGAACACTGAAGCTTTCTTT	CASNTGRMNTEAFF